This is a list of T cell receptor beta chains from one sample in a study of cytomegalovirus exposure and HLA in healthy donors. Here immunoSEQ multiplex PCR was the method, and the copy in TCRdb shows in-frame clones only, minus some. The sample has about 77,000 clones, 70% to 80% seen once. The sequencing input was PBMCs. Receptors were obtained from a man aged 40-50 years in good health and CMV-seronegative. Both conserved end residues are part of each CDR3. A D gene is named only where the DNA matches it firmly. Not every row has a clone size; where given, it reads once, few, many or a size class.

TRBJ2-1 TRBV7-2 few TRBD2 CASSLNRGSGVGEQFF TGTGCCAGCAGCTTAAATCGGGGTAGCGGGGTGGGTGAGCAGTTCTTC
TRBJ1-2 TRBV7-9 few NA CASSYDSYGYTF TGTGCCAGCAGCTACGACAGTTATGGGTACACCTTC
TRBJ1-4 TRBV4-1 NA NA CASSQDSRGWGEKLFF TGCGCCAGCAGCCAAGATAGTAGGGGGTGGGGTGAAAAACTGTTTTTT
TRBJ2-2 TRBV19 NA NA CASSIDLNREGKAGELFF TGTGCCAGTAGTATAGACCTCAACAGGGAAGGGAAGGCCGGGGAGCTGTTTTTT
TRBJ1-1 TRBV5-6 few NA CASSLGQGSTEAFF TGTGCCAGCAGCCTAGGCCAGGGAAGCACTGAAGCTTTCTTT
TRBJ2-2 TRBV5-8 NA TRBD1 CASSAGQGGTGELFF TGTGCCAGCAGCGCGGGACAGGGTGGCACCGGGGAGCTGTTTTTT
TRBJ2-4 TRBV29-1 NA TRBD1 CSASPGTGVNIQYF TGCAGCGCATCACCCGGGACAGGGGTAAACATTCAGTACTTC
TRBJ2-7 TRBV11-2 NA NA CASSLVPGRNEQYF TGTGCCAGCAGCTTAGTCCCAGGGAGGAACGAGCAGTACTTC
TRBJ2-7 TRBV6-1 few NA CASTASSLRTEDF TGTGCCAGCACCGCGAGTTCCCTCCGGACAGAAGACTTC
TRBJ1-1 TRBV7-3 NA NA CASSRDSATEAFF TGTGCCAGCAGTAGAGATTCTGCCACTGAAGCTTTCTTT
TRBJ2-1 TRBV5-1 NA TRBD2 CASSLSVAGGNEQFF TGCGCCAGCAGCTTGTCGGTAGCGGGGGGGAATGAGCAGTTCTTC
TRBJ2-7 TRBV6-5 NA TRBD1 CASSRQGAHEQYF TGTGCCAGCAGTAGACAGGGGGCCCACGAGCAGTACTTC
TRBJ2-7 TRBV5-6 NA TRBD1 CASSYKGQGAYEQYF TGTGCCAGCAGTTATAAGGGACAGGGGGCCTACGAGCAGTACTTC
TRBJ2-7 TRBV6-6 few TRBD1 CASSSGTGGYEQYF TGTGCCAGCAGTTCCGGGACAGGGGGCTACGAGCAGTACTTC
TRBJ2-1 TRBV19 NA TRBD2 CASSLRLAGGSYNEQFF TGTGCCAGTAGTCTAAGACTAGCGGGGGGGTCCTACAATGAGCAGTTCTTC
TRBJ1-1 TRBV2 once TRBD1 CASIDRGWTEAFF TGTGCCAGCATTGACAGGGGTTGGACTGAAGCTTTCTTT
TRBJ2-5 TRBV10-1 NA TRBD2 CASSGTSQGTQYF TGCGCCAGCAGTGGGACTAGCCAGGGGACCCAGTACTTC
TRBJ1-3 TRBV5-1 NA TRBD1 CASSLGTGAGNTIYF TGCGCCAGCAGCTTGGGGACAGGGGCTGGAAACACCATATATTTT
TRBJ2-1 TRBV2 NA NA CASLPGEPNEQFF TGTGCCAGCCTCCCCGGAGAGCCCAATGAGCAGTTCTTC
TRBJ2-3 TRBV7-8 once TRBD2 CASSFGLAGAQGVLYF TGTGCCAGCAGCTTCGGACTAGCGGGGGCCCAAGGGGTACTGTATTTT
TRBJ1-2 TRBV6-5 NA NA CASSSTGAFTYGYTF TGTGCCAGCAGTTCGACAGGCGCCTTCACCTATGGCTACACCTTC
TRBJ2-7 TRBV7-2 NA NA CASSLAGQTSYEQYF TGTGCCAGCAGCTTAGCAGGACAGACCTCCTACGAGCAGTACTTC
TRBJ2-4 TRBV4-1 once TRBD1 CASSPGQDSAKNIQYF TGCGCCAGCAGCCCTGGACAGGACTCAGCCAAAAACATTCAGTACTTC
TRBJ2-2 TRBV7-2 few NA CASSPRRDTGELFF TGTGCCAGCAGCCCAAGACGGGACACCGGGGAGCTGTTTTTT
TRBJ1-1 TRBV7-8 NA TRBD1 CASSSRTGGREAFF TGTGCCAGCAGCTCCCGGACAGGAGGTCGTGAAGCTTTCTTT
TRBJ2-3 TRBV4-2 NA TRBD2 CASSPRGGTNTDTQYF TGTGCCAGCAGCCCCCGCGGGGGGACTAACACAGATACGCAGTATTTT
TRBJ1-2 TRBV6-5 NA NA CASTLFPSYGYTF TGTGCCAGCACCCTCTTCCCTAGCTATGGCTACACCTTC
TRBJ2-6 TRBV5-1 NA NA CASSLSGSGANVLTF TGCGCCAGCAGCTTGTCGGGGTCTGGGGCCAACGTCCTGACTTTC
TRBJ1-3 TRBV9 once NA CASSVTGSSGNTIYF TGTGCCAGCAGCGTCACAGGGAGCTCTGGAAACACCATATATTTT
TRBJ1-6 TRBV18 NA TRBD1 CASSPIGQADTYNSPLHF TGTGCCAGCTCACCAATAGGACAGGCAGACACCTATAATTCACCCCTCCACTTT
TRBJ1-2 TRBV2 NA NA CASSSDSRRYGYTF TGTGCCAGCAGCTCGGACAGTAGACGGTATGGCTACACCTTC
TRBJ1-1 TRBV4-1 NA TRBD1 CASSQEVDRGPEAFF TGCGCCAGCAGCCAAGAGGTTGACAGGGGGCCTGAAGCTTTCTTT
TRBJ2-4 TRBV7-8 NA NA CASSLALPSIQYF TGTGCCAGCAGCTTAGCGCTCCCCAGCATTCAGTACTTC
TRBJ2-7 TRBV5-6 once TRBD1 CASSRTGAYEQYF TGTGCCAGCAGCCGGACAGGGGCCTACGAGCAGTACTTC
TRBJ2-3 TRBV5-6 NA TRBD2 CASSPRTSGVSTDTQYF TGTGCCAGCAGCCCAAGGACTAGCGGGGTTAGCACAGATACGCAGTATTTT
TRBJ1-1 TRBV12-5 NA NA CASGLEGVRTEAFF TGTGCTAGTGGTTTGGAGGGGGTTCGCACTGAAGCTTTCTTT
TRBJ1-4 TRBV7-2 few NA CASSLVPGLATNEKLFF TGTGCCAGCAGCTTAGTTCCTGGACTGGCAACTAATGAAAAACTGTTTTTT
TRBJ2-7 TRBV19 NA TRBD2 CASSIGGSRVEQYF TGTGCCAGTAGTATTGGCGGGAGCCGGGTCGAGCAGTACTTC
TRBJ1-4 TRBV27 NA NA CASRKQGAEKLFF TGTGCCAGCAGAAAACAGGGAGCTGAAAAACTGTTTTTT
TRBJ1-5 TRBV7-2 NA NA CASSSAGRQPQHF TGTGCCAGCAGCTCAGCAGGGAGGCAGCCCCAGCATTTT
TRBJ1-2 TRBV7-9 NA NA CASSFSGAEGYTF TGTGCCAGCAGCTTTTCAGGGGCCGAGGGCTACACCTTC
TRBJ1-2 TRBV5-1 NA TRBD1 CASSLTAGGNYGYTF TGCGCCAGCAGCTTGACTGCAGGGGGAAACTATGGCTACACCTTC
TRBJ2-6 TRBV10-2 few TRBD1 CASSESLTGAGANVLTF TGCGCCAGCAGTGAGTCGCTAACAGGGGCGGGGGCCAACGTCCTGACTTTC
TRBJ1-6 TRBV7-2 NA NA CASSLSQGETPLHF TGTGCCAGCAGCTTAAGCCAGGGCGAGACACCCCTCCACTTT